The clone carrying this T cell receptor (beta chain) was picked up one time. The germline CDR1 and CDR2 sequences are SGHDN and FVKESK. The CDR3 sequence is 14 residues long. Trimming left V 1 base short and J 5 bases short, with 11 bases between. The data were taken from a study of T-cell memory formation after mild COVID-19. One entry per CDR3 protein, called by TCRdb with MiXCR from the 5' RACE reads. This table holds 400,000 or so distinct CDR3 sequences, around 19% found once. V usage is TRBV14 and J usage is TRBJ1-2, with a possible D match to TRBD1 (5 bases). The sequence came from an adult woman who had mild COVID-19 (a few samples of this study predate the infection). Cell type and time point are not known. The sequencing sample was made of PBMCs or a T cell subset sorted from them (not recorded which). The CDR3: CASSQVPGSYGYTF. DNA for the CDR3: TGTGCCAGCAGCCAAGTTCCAGGGTCGTATGGCTACACCTTC.